These 2 T cell receptor beta chains were all obtained from the same sample, sequenced in a study of OX40 agonist ivuxolimab in advanced cancers. TCRdb's table, derived via immunoSEQ multiplex PCR, lists solely in-frame clones and lacks some. The sample lists 65,000 to 95,000 clones, 84% occurring once. The specimen comprised CD4+ or CD8+ T cells sorted from blood, sampled in a trial of the OX40 agonist ivuxolimab. The receptors shown here come from an adult with an advanced solid tumor such as melanoma, head and neck, liver or kidney cancer.

This clone was detected once. The chain is built from TRBV11-2 and TRBJ2-3, with no clear D. This CDR3 has 15 amino acids. Trimming removed 6 bases from V and 2 bases from J, with 15 bases in between. CDR1 and CDR2 (germline): SGHAT, FQNNGV. CDR3 sequence (DNA): TGTGCCAGCAGTCCTCTAGGTCGCGCCACAGATACGCAGTATTTT. Protein sequence: CASSPLGRATDTQYF.

As concerns this clone: The junction departs from germline at one end; a sequencing error may be responsible. The chain carries TRBV7-7 and TRBJ2-5; D possibly uses TRBD1 or TRBD2 (5 bases each). This CDR3 is 14 amino acids long. Per the germline V gene, CDR1 is SSHAT and CDR2 is FNYEAQ (reference sequence). The CDR3 sequence: CASSSTRGREAQYF. The CDR3 nucleotides are TGTGCCAGCAGTAGCACGAGGGGAAGAGAGGCCCAGTACTTC. Supplemented by reference TRBV7-7 and TRBJ2-5, the full variable domain reads GAGVSQSPRYKVTKRGQDVTLRCDPISSHATLYWYQQALGQGPEFLTYFNYEAQPDKSGLPSDRFSAERPEGSISTLTIQRTEQRDSAMYRCASSSTRGREAQYFGPGTRLLVL.